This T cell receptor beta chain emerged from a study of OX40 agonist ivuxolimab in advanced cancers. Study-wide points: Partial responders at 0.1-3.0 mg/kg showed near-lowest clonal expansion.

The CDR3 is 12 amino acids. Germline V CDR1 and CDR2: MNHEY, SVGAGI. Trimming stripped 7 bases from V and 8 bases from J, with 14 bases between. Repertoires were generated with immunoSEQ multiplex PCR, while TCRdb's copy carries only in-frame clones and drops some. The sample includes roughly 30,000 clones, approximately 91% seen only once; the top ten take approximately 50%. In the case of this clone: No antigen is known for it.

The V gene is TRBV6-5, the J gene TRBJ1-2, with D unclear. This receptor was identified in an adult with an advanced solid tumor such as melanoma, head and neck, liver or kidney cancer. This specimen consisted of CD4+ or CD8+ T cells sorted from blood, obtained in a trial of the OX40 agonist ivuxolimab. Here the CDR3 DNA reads TGTGCCAGCACCAAATCGGGGTACGGCTACACCTTC. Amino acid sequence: CASTKSGYGYTF.